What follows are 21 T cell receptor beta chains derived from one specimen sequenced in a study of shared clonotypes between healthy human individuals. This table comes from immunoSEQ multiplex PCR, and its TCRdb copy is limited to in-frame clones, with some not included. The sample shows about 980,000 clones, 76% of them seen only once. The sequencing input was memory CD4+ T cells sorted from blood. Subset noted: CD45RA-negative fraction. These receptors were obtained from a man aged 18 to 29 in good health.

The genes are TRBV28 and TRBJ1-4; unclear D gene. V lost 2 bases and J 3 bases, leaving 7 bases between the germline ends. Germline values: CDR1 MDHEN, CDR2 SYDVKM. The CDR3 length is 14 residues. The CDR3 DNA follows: TGTGCCAGCAGTTTAATTGGGTCTAATGAAAAACTGTTTTTT. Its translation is CASSLIGSNEKLFF.

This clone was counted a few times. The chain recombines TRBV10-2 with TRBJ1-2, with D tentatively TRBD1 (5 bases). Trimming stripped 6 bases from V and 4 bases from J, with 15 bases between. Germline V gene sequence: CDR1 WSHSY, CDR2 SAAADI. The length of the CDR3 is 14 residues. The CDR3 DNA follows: TGCGCCAGCAGCTCGGGGGAGGGTGGCTATGGCTACACCTTC. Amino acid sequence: CASSSGEGGYGYTF.

CDR3 residues: CASRSPGQGNSPLHF. CDR3 nucleotide sequence: TGTGCCAGCAGAAGTCCGGGACAGGGGAATTCACCCCTCCACTTT. The chain employs TRBV2 and TRBJ1-6; 10 bases are a match to TRBD1. The CDR3 has 15 residues. Germline assignment: CDR1 SNHLY and CDR2 FYNNEI. V lost 6 bases and J lost 7; bases outside the gene matches: 6.

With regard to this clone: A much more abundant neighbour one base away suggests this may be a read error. Here the CDR3 reads CASSLSGDYGYTF. For the CDR3, the DNA is TGTGCCAGCAGTTTATCAGGGGACTATGGCTACACCTTC. The V gene is TRBV27, the J gene TRBJ1-2; perhaps TRBD1 as D (5 bases). The germline V gene encodes CDR1 MNHEY and CDR2 SMNVEV (reference sequence). The CDR3 contains 13 residues. V shed 0 bases and J shed 3 bases, with 5 bases lying between them.

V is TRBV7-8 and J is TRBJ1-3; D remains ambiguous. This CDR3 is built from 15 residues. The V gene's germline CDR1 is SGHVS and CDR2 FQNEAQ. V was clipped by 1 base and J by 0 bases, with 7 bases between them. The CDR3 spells CASSLGSNSGNTIYF. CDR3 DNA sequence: TGTGCCAGCAGCTTAGGTTCGAACTCTGGAAACACCATATATTTT.

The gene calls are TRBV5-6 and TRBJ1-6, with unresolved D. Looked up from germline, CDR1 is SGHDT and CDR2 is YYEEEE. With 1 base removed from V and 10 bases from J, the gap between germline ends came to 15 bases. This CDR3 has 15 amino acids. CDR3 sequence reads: CASSLFQMERSPLHF. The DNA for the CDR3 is TGTGCCAGCAGCTTGTTCCAGATGGAAAGGTCACCCCTCCACTTT. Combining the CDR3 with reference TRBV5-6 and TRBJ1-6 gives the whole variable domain DAGVTQSPTHLIKTRGQQVTLRCSPKSGHDTVSWYQQALGQGPQFIFQYYEEEERQRGNFPDRFSGHQFPNYSSELNVNALLLGDSALYLCASSLFQMERSPLHFGNGTRLTVT.

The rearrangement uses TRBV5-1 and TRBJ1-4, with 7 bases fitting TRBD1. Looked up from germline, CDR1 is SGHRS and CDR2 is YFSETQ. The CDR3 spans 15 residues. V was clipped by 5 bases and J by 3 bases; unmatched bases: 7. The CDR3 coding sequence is TGCGCCAGCAGACTCGGGACAGTTGCTAATGAAAAACTGTTTTTT. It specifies CASRLGTVANEKLFF.

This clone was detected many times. The CDR3 DNA sequence: TGTGCCAGCAGTCAGCCCGGGGGGAGCTCCTACGAGCAGTACTTC. Translating gives CASSQPGGSSYEQYF. The J gene is TRBJ2-7, the V gene TRBV28, with 7 bases fitting TRBD2. Germline values: CDR1 MDHEN, CDR2 SYDVKM. The CDR3 runs 15 residues. With V trimmed by 5 bases and J by 0 bases, 7 bases remained unmatched.

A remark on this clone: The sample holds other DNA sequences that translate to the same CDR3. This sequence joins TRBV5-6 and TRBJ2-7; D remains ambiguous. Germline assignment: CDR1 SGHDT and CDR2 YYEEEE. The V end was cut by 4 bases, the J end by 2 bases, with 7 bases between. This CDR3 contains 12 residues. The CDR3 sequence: CASSLAAYEQYF. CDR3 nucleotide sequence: TGTGCCAGCAGCCTGGCGGCCTACGAGCAGTACTTC. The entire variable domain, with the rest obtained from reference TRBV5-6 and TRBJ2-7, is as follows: DAGVTQSPTHLIKTRGQQVTLRCSPKSGHDTVSWYQQALGQGPQFIFQYYEEEERQRGNFPDRFSGHQFPNYSSELNVNALLLGDSALYLCASSLAAYEQYFGPGTRLTVT.

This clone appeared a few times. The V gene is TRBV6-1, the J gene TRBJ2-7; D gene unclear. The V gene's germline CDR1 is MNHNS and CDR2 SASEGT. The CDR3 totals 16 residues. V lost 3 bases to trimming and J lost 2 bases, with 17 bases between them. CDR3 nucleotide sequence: TGTGCCAGCAGTGATCCCGGCCGGCGTCTAACCTACGAGCAGTACTTC. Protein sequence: CASSDPGRRLTYEQYF.

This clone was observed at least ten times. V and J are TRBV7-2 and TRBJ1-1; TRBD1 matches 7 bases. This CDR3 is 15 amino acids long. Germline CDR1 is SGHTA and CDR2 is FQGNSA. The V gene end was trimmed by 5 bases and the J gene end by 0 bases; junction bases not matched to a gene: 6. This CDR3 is CASSLSTGMNTEAFF. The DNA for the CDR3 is TGTGCCAGCAGCCTATCGACAGGGATGAACACTGAAGCTTTCTTT.

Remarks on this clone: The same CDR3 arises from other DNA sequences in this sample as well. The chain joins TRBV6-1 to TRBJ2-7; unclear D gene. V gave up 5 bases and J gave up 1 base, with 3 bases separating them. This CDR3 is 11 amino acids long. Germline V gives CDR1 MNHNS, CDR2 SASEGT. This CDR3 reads CASSRSYEQYF. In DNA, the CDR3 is TGTGCCAGCAGTAGGTCCTACGAGCAGTACTTC.

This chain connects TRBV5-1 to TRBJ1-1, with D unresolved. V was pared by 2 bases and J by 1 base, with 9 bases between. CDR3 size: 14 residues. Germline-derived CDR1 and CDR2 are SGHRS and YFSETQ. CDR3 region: CASSFERPNTEAFF. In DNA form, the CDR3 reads TGCGCCAGCAGCTTTGAGAGACCGAACACTGAAGCTTTCTTT.

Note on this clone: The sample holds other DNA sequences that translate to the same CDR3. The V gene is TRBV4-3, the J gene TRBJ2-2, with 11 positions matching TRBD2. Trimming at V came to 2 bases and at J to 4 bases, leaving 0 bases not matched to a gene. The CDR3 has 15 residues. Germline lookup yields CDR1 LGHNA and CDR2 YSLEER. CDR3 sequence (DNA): TGCGCCAGCAGCCAACTAGCGGGAGGCACCGGGGAGCTGTTTTTT. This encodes CASSQLAGGTGELFF.

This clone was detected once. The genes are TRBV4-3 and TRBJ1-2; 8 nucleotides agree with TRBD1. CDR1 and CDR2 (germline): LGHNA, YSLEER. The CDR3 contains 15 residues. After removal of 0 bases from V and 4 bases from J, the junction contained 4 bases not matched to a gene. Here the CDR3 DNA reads TGCGCCAGCAGCCAAGAGACAGGGGTTTCCTATGGCTACACCTTC. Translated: CASSQETGVSYGYTF.

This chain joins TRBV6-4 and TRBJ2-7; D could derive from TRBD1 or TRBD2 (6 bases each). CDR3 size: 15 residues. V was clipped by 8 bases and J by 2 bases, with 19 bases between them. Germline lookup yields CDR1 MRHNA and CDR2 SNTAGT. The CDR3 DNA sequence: TGTGCCAGCGATACAGGCGGGACACACACCTACGAGCAGTACTTC. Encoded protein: CASDTGGTHTYEQYF.

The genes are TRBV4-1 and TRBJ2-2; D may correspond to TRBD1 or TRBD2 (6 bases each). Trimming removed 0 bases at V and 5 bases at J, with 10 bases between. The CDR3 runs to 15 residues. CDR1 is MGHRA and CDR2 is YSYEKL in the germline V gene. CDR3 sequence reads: CASSQDRGPTGELFF. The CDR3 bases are TGCGCCAGCAGCCAAGACCGGGGGCCAACCGGGGAGCTGTTTTTT.

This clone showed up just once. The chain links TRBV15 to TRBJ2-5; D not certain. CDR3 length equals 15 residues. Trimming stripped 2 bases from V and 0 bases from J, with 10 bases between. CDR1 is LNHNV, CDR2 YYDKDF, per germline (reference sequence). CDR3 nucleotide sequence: TGTGCCACCAGCAGAAAAACAGAGTACCAAGAGACCCAGTACTTC. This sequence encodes CATSRKTEYQETQYF.

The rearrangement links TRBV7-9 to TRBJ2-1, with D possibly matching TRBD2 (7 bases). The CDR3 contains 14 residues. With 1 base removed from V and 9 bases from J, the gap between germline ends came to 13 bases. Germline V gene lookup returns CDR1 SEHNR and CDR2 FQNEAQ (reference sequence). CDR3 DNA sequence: TGTGCCAGCAGCTTAGGTGGGGGGGCCACTGAGCAGTTCTTC. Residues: CASSLGGGATEQFF. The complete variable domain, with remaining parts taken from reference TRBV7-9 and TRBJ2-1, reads DTGVSQNPRHKITKRGQNVTFRCDPISEHNRLYWYRQTLGQGPEFLTYFQNEAQLEKSRLLSDRFSAERPKGSFSTLEIQRTEQGDSAMYLCASSLGGGATEQFFGPGTRLTVL.

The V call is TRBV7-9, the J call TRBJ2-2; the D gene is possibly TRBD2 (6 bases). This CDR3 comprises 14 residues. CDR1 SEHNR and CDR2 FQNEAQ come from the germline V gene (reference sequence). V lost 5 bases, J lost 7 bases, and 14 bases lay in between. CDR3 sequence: CASSTLGGIGELFF. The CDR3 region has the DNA TGTGCCAGCAGCACCCTGGGGGGAATCGGGGAGCTGTTTTTT.

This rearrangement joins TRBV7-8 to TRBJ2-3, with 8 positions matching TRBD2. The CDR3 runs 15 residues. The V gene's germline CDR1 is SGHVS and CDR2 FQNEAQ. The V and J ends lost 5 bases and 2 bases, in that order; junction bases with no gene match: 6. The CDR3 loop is CASSGTSGPTDTQYF. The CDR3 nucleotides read TGTGCCAGCAGCGGAACTAGCGGCCCCACAGATACGCAGTATTTT.